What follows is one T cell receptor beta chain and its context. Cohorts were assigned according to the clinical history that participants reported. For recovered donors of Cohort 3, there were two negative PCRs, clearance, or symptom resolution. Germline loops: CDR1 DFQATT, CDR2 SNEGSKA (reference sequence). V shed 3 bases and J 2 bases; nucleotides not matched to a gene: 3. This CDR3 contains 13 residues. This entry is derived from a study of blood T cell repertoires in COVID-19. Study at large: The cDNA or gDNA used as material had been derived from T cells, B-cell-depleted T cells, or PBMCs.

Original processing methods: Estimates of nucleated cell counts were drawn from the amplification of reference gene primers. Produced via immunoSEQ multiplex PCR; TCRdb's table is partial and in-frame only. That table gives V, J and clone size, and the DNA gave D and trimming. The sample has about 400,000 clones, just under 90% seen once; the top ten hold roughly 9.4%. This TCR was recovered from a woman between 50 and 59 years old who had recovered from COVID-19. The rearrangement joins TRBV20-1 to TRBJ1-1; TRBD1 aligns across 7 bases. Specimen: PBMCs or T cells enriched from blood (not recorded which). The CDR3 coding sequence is TGCAGTGCTAGTAGACAGGGTAACACTGAAGCTTTCTTT. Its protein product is CSASRQGNTEAFF.